This is a list of T cell receptor beta chains from one sample in a study of cytomegalovirus exposure and HLA in healthy donors. Here immunoSEQ multiplex PCR was the method, and the copy in TCRdb shows in-frame clones only, minus some. Here the sample spans some 110,000 clones, more than 60% being singletons. The sequencing input was PBMCs. The receptor set was obtained from a woman aged 45-65 years in good health and CMV-seropositive. The CDR3 runs from the conserved cysteine through the conserved F or W. Each record gives: V gene, CDR3 length, J gene, clone size, D gene, CDR3 DNA, CDR3 protein. The D gene is left open where the match is weak. Clone size is given for some rows only: seen once, a few or many times, or a class if the clone is expanded.

V gene: TRBV7-2
CDR3 length: 13
J gene: TRBJ2-3
clone size: once
D gene: -
CDR3 DNA: TGTGCCAGCAGCTTCGTACGCGCAGATACGCAGTATTTT
CDR3 protein: CASSFVRADTQYF

V gene: TRBV18
CDR3 length: 18
J gene: TRBJ2-2
clone size: -
D gene: TRBD1
CDR3 DNA: TGTGCCAGCTCACCCCAAACCGGGACAGGGGGCAGGACCGGGGAGCTGTTTTTT
CDR3 protein: CASSPQTGTGGRTGELFF

V gene: TRBV6-1
CDR3 length: 15
J gene: TRBJ1-4
clone size: once
D gene: TRBD1
CDR3 DNA: TGTGCCAGCAGCTGGTCGGGACAGGGGAATGAAAAACTGTTTTTT
CDR3 protein: CASSWSGQGNEKLFF

V gene: TRBV29-1
CDR3 length: 15
J gene: TRBJ2-4
clone size: -
D gene: -
CDR3 DNA: TGCAGCGTTGCCACAGATATAATAGCCAAAAACATTCAGTACTTC
CDR3 protein: CSVATDIIAKNIQYF

V gene: TRBV6-4
CDR3 length: 15
J gene: TRBJ2-1
clone size: -
D gene: TRBD1
CDR3 DNA: TGTGCCAGCAGTCTCGGACAGGGAACCTACAATGAGCAGTTCTTC
CDR3 protein: CASSLGQGTYNEQFF

V gene: TRBV9
CDR3 length: 17
J gene: TRBJ2-7
clone size: -
D gene: TRBD2
CDR3 DNA: TGTGCCAGCAGCGTTGGGCCAGCGGGGGGGCCTTTCTACGAGCAGTACTTC
CDR3 protein: CASSVGPAGGPFYEQYF

V gene: TRBV4-1
CDR3 length: 18
J gene: TRBJ1-1
clone size: few
D gene: TRBD1
CDR3 DNA: TGCGCCAGCAGCCAAGAAAGGGGCAGGGGGGCTTCGAACACTGAAGCTTTCTTT
CDR3 protein: CASSQERGRGASNTEAFF

V gene: TRBV18
CDR3 length: 15
J gene: TRBJ1-6
clone size: -
D gene: -
CDR3 DNA: TGTGCCAGCTCACTAGACAGGTTGACGAATTCACCCCTCCACTTT
CDR3 protein: CASSLDRLTNSPLHF

V gene: TRBV9
CDR3 length: 15
J gene: TRBJ1-2
clone size: -
D gene: -
CDR3 DNA: TGTGCCAGCAGCGTAGAACCGGGGAGAACCTATGGCTACACCTTC
CDR3 protein: CASSVEPGRTYGYTF

V gene: TRBV6-1
CDR3 length: 16
J gene: TRBJ1-3
clone size: -
D gene: TRBD1
CDR3 DNA: TGTGCCAGCAGTGCTACACAGGGGGCAATCGGAAACACCATATATTTT
CDR3 protein: CASSATQGAIGNTIYF

V gene: TRBV5-4
CDR3 length: 16
J gene: TRBJ2-1
clone size: -
D gene: TRBD2
CDR3 DNA: TGTGCCAGCAGCTCAGAAGCGGGGGGGTTTTACAATGAGCAGTTCTTC
CDR3 protein: CASSSEAGGFYNEQFF

V gene: TRBV6-6
CDR3 length: 12
J gene: TRBJ1-1
clone size: few
D gene: -
CDR3 DNA: TGTGCCAGCAGCCGAGGACAGTTTGAAGCTTTCTTT
CDR3 protein: CASSRGQFEAFF

V gene: TRBV19
CDR3 length: 14
J gene: TRBJ2-5
clone size: -
D gene: TRBD1
CDR3 DNA: TGTGCCAGTAGTCTGGCAGGGGGTGATGAGACCCAGTACTTC
CDR3 protein: CASSLAGGDETQYF

V gene: TRBV10-3
CDR3 length: 15
J gene: TRBJ1-3
clone size: -
D gene: TRBD1
CDR3 DNA: TGTGCCATCAGACCGCAGGGGGGCTCTGGAAACACCATATATTTT
CDR3 protein: CAIRPQGGSGNTIYF

V gene: TRBV28
CDR3 length: 15
J gene: TRBJ1-5
clone size: -
D gene: -
CDR3 DNA: TGTGCCAGCACCCCCCCGGGGGGCATAAATCAGCCCCAGCATTTT
CDR3 protein: CASTPPGGINQPQHF

V gene: TRBV21-1
CDR3 length: 16
J gene: TRBJ1-4
clone size: once
D gene: -
CDR3 DNA: TGTGCCAGCAGCTATGAGGGGGGGACAGGAAATGAAAAACTGTTTTTT
CDR3 protein: CASSYEGGTGNEKLFF

V gene: TRBV6-5
CDR3 length: 12
J gene: TRBJ1-5
clone size: few
D gene: -
CDR3 DNA: TGTGCCAGTAGGACAGGCAATCAGCCCCAGCATTTT
CDR3 protein: CASRTGNQPQHF

V gene: TRBV28
CDR3 length: 15
J gene: TRBJ1-4
clone size: once
D gene: -
CDR3 DNA: TGTGCCAGCACTTCAGGGTATCCAACTAATGAAAAACTGTTTTTT
CDR3 protein: CASTSGYPTNEKLFF

V gene: TRBV30
CDR3 length: 16
J gene: TRBJ1-6
clone size: -
D gene: TRBD1
CDR3 DNA: TGTGCCTGGAGCCCCCAGGGGGTTAGTGGTAATTCACCCCTCCACTTT
CDR3 protein: CAWSPQGVSGNSPLHF

V gene: TRBV7-9
CDR3 length: 14
J gene: TRBJ1-5
clone size: -
D gene: TRBD1
CDR3 DNA: TGTGCCAGCAGCCCCCAGGACAGGGATCAGCCCCAGCATTTT
CDR3 protein: CASSPQDRDQPQHF

V gene: TRBV30
CDR3 length: 12
J gene: TRBJ2-7
clone size: -
D gene: -
CDR3 DNA: TGTGCCTGGAGTGTAGGGGCAGGCGAGCAGTACTTC
CDR3 protein: CAWSVGAGEQYF

V gene: TRBV6-4
CDR3 length: 13
J gene: TRBJ1-1
clone size: -
D gene: -
CDR3 DNA: TGTGCCAGCAGGGGACACGGGAACACTGAAGCTTTCTTT
CDR3 protein: CASRGHGNTEAFF

V gene: TRBV7-3
CDR3 length: 15
J gene: TRBJ2-1
clone size: -
D gene: TRBD2
CDR3 DNA: TGTGCCAGCAGCCCGACTAGCGGGGGGGCCGGGGAGCAGTTCTTC
CDR3 protein: CASSPTSGGAGEQFF

V gene: TRBV29-1
CDR3 length: 11
J gene: TRBJ1-2
clone size: -
D gene: -
CDR3 DNA: TGCAGCGGGGCAGGTAGCTATGGCTACACCTTC
CDR3 protein: CSGAGSYGYTF

V gene: TRBV7-6
CDR3 length: 16
J gene: TRBJ2-5
clone size: -
D gene: TRBD2
CDR3 DNA: TGTGCCAGCAGCTTTTATCGCGGGGGGCGCCAAGAGACCCAGTACTTC
CDR3 protein: CASSFYRGGRQETQYF

V gene: TRBV9
CDR3 length: 15
J gene: TRBJ2-1
clone size: -
D gene: TRBD2
CDR3 DNA: TGTGCCAGCAGCGTAGTGGGGGGGTCCTACAATGAGCAGTTCTTC
CDR3 protein: CASSVVGGSYNEQFF

V gene: TRBV9
CDR3 length: 14
J gene: TRBJ2-1
clone size: -
D gene: TRBD1
CDR3 DNA: TGTGCCAGCAGCCCCCGGACAGGGTACTATGAGCAGTTCTTC
CDR3 protein: CASSPRTGYYEQFF

V gene: TRBV5-1
CDR3 length: 13
J gene: TRBJ2-7
clone size: -
D gene: -
CDR3 DNA: TGCGCCAGCAGCTTACCTACTCCCTACGAGCAGTACTTC
CDR3 protein: CASSLPTPYEQYF

V gene: TRBV2
CDR3 length: 14
J gene: TRBJ2-2
clone size: -
D gene: -
CDR3 DNA: TGTGCCAGCAGGAGGGACTTTCGTACCGGGGAGCTGTTTTTT
CDR3 protein: CASRRDFRTGELFF

V gene: TRBV30
CDR3 length: 14
J gene: TRBJ1-1
clone size: -
D gene: -
CDR3 DNA: TGTGCCTGGAGCTCGACGAGTATCGGGACTGAAGCTTTCTTT
CDR3 protein: CAWSSTSIGTEAFF

V gene: TRBV6-1
CDR3 length: 14
J gene: TRBJ1-5
clone size: -
D gene: TRBD1
CDR3 DNA: TGTGCCAGCAGAGGCGGACAGGGCTATCAGCCCCAGCATTTT
CDR3 protein: CASRGGQGYQPQHF

V gene: TRBV2
CDR3 length: 14
J gene: TRBJ1-1
clone size: -
D gene: -
CDR3 DNA: TGTGCCAGCAGGACACGAGGGTGGCGCACTGAAGCTTTCTTT
CDR3 protein: CASRTRGWRTEAFF

V gene: TRBV9
CDR3 length: 13
J gene: TRBJ1-2
clone size: -
D gene: -
CDR3 DNA: TGTGCCAGCAGCGTAGCCGCTAACTATGGCTACACCTTC
CDR3 protein: CASSVAANYGYTF

V gene: TRBV20-1
CDR3 length: 11
J gene: TRBJ1-1
clone size: -
D gene: -
CDR3 DNA: TGCAGTGCCAGACGGGCGGGAGAAGCTTTCTTT
CDR3 protein: CSARRAGEAFF

V gene: TRBV7-3
CDR3 length: 15
J gene: TRBJ2-1
clone size: -
D gene: -
CDR3 DNA: TGTGCCAGCAGCCCCTTTGCGGGGCTTTTCAATGAGCAGTTCTTC
CDR3 protein: CASSPFAGLFNEQFF

V gene: TRBV28
CDR3 length: 17
J gene: TRBJ1-4
clone size: -
D gene: TRBD1
CDR3 DNA: TGTGCCAGCAGTTTATTTTCCGTGGGACAGGGTGGGGAAAAACTGTTTTTT
CDR3 protein: CASSLFSVGQGGEKLFF

V gene: TRBV9
CDR3 length: 13
J gene: TRBJ1-3
clone size: -
D gene: -
CDR3 DNA: TGTGCCAGCAGCGTAGGTCAGTTCGACACCATATATTTT
CDR3 protein: CASSVGQFDTIYF

V gene: TRBV7-2
CDR3 length: 15
J gene: TRBJ2-1
clone size: -
D gene: TRBD2
CDR3 DNA: TGTGCCAGCAGCCTGGGGACTAGCGGGGGGAATGAGCAGTTCTTC
CDR3 protein: CASSLGTSGGNEQFF

V gene: TRBV7-9
CDR3 length: 15
J gene: TRBJ2-5
clone size: -
D gene: -
CDR3 DNA: TGTGCCAGCAGCTTCCGCGACAGGGACTCGGAGACCCAGTACTTC
CDR3 protein: CASSFRDRDSETQYF

V gene: TRBV5-4
CDR3 length: 13
J gene: TRBJ1-6
clone size: -
D gene: TRBD1
CDR3 DNA: TGTGCCAGCAGCGGGGACAGGGCTTCACCCCTCCACTTT
CDR3 protein: CASSGDRASPLHF

V gene: TRBV25-1
CDR3 length: 17
J gene: TRBJ1-6
clone size: -
D gene: TRBD1
CDR3 DNA: TGTGCCAGCAGTGAATATCTGGGACAGGGAGGTAATTCACCCCTCCACTTT
CDR3 protein: CASSEYLGQGGNSPLHF

V gene: TRBV5-1
CDR3 length: 16
J gene: TRBJ1-1
clone size: -
D gene: -
CDR3 DNA: TGCGCCAGCAGCTTGATGACAGGATCTTTGAACACTGAAGCTTTCTTT
CDR3 protein: CASSLMTGSLNTEAFF

V gene: TRBV5-1
CDR3 length: 16
J gene: TRBJ1-2
clone size: -
D gene: TRBD1
CDR3 DNA: TGCGCCAGCAGCTTGGGTGGGACAAGGGGGCACTATGGCTACACCTTC
CDR3 protein: CASSLGGTRGHYGYTF

V gene: TRBV28
CDR3 length: 13
J gene: TRBJ1-2
clone size: -
D gene: TRBD1
CDR3 DNA: TGTGCCAGTAGCCAGACAGGGACATATGGCTACACCTTC
CDR3 protein: CASSQTGTYGYTF

V gene: TRBV14
CDR3 length: 13
J gene: TRBJ1-2
clone size: -
D gene: -
CDR3 DNA: TGTGCCAGCAGCCAAGGACTTAACTATGGCTACACCTTC
CDR3 protein: CASSQGLNYGYTF

V gene: TRBV7-8
CDR3 length: 16
J gene: TRBJ1-1
clone size: -
D gene: TRBD1
CDR3 DNA: TGTGCCAGCAGCCCCCGGACAGGGAGAATGAACACTGAAGCTTTCTTT
CDR3 protein: CASSPRTGRMNTEAFF

V gene: TRBV6-5
CDR3 length: 15
J gene: TRBJ1-1
clone size: few
D gene: TRBD1
CDR3 DNA: TGTGCCAGCAGCCCACCGGGACAGGGGAACACTGAAGCTTTCTTT
CDR3 protein: CASSPPGQGNTEAFF

V gene: TRBV5-6
CDR3 length: 13
J gene: TRBJ2-1
clone size: few
D gene: -
CDR3 DNA: TGTGCCAGCAGCTGGGACTTTGACAATGAGCAGTTCTTC
CDR3 protein: CASSWDFDNEQFF

V gene: TRBV5-1
CDR3 length: 16
J gene: TRBJ2-7
clone size: few
D gene: TRBD2
CDR3 DNA: TGCGCCAGCAGCTTGGCTCCGACTAGCGGCAACTACGAGCAGTACTTC
CDR3 protein: CASSLAPTSGNYEQYF

V gene: TRBV6-5
CDR3 length: 15
J gene: TRBJ1-2
clone size: -
D gene: -
CDR3 DNA: TGTGCCAGCAGTTACACACCGACGGGGAACTATGGCTACACCTTC
CDR3 protein: CASSYTPTGNYGYTF

V gene: TRBV28
CDR3 length: 16
J gene: TRBJ1-1
clone size: -
D gene: TRBD1
CDR3 DNA: TGTGCCAGCAGTTTAACCTCGGGACAGTTGGGCACTGAAGCTTTCTTT
CDR3 protein: CASSLTSGQLGTEAFF

V gene: TRBV23-1
CDR3 length: 15
J gene: TRBJ2-2
clone size: -
D gene: TRBD2
CDR3 DNA: TGCGCCAGCAGTCAACGGGAGGAATACACCGGGGAGCTGTTTTTT
CDR3 protein: CASSQREEYTGELFF

V gene: TRBV4-3
CDR3 length: 16
J gene: TRBJ1-3
clone size: many
D gene: TRBD1
CDR3 DNA: TGCGCCAGCAGCCAAGATCGGGACAGCTCTGGAAACACCATATATTTT
CDR3 protein: CASSQDRDSSGNTIYF

V gene: TRBV6-5
CDR3 length: 13
J gene: TRBJ1-1
clone size: few
D gene: -
CDR3 DNA: TGTGCCAGCAGTTACTCGAAGGGGACTGAAGCTTTCTTT
CDR3 protein: CASSYSKGTEAFF

V gene: TRBV5-1
CDR3 length: 15
J gene: TRBJ2-2
clone size: once
D gene: TRBD1
CDR3 DNA: TGCGCCAGCAGGTTAAACAGGGGAAGAACCGGGGAGCTGTTTTTT
CDR3 protein: CASRLNRGRTGELFF

V gene: TRBV9
CDR3 length: 14
J gene: TRBJ2-2
clone size: -
D gene: TRBD2
CDR3 DNA: TGTGCCAGCGGCGGGGGGGCGAACACCGGGGAGCTGTTTTTT
CDR3 protein: CASGGGANTGELFF

V gene: TRBV13
CDR3 length: 16
J gene: TRBJ2-1
clone size: -
D gene: -
CDR3 DNA: TGTGCCAGCAGCTTCCCGACTGGTTCCTCCTACAATGAGCAGTTCTTC
CDR3 protein: CASSFPTGSSYNEQFF

V gene: TRBV2
CDR3 length: 13
J gene: TRBJ2-7
clone size: -
D gene: TRBD2
CDR3 DNA: TGTGCCAGCAACGTAGCGGGGGGAGCAGAGCAGTACTTC
CDR3 protein: CASNVAGGAEQYF

V gene: TRBV28
CDR3 length: 14
J gene: TRBJ1-1
clone size: few
D gene: TRBD1
CDR3 DNA: TGTGCCAGCAAGCTACAGGGGACGAACACTGAAGCTTTCTTT
CDR3 protein: CASKLQGTNTEAFF